A single sample gave rise to the 9 T cell receptor beta chains below, sequenced in a study of blood T cell repertoires in COVID-19. Assay used: immunoSEQ multiplex PCR; TCRdb lists only in-frame clones, some missing. The sample has around 50,000 clones, more than 75% seen once. Sequences were obtained from peripheral blood. All receptors come from a man aged 50 or older with active COVID-19.

The CDR3 sequence: CATSPGVGNQPQHF. DNA of the CDR3: TGTGCCACCAGCCCGGGGGTGGGCAATCAGCCCCAGCATTTT. The chain has TRBV15 and TRBJ1-5, with D perhaps TRBD1 (5 bases). Germline-derived CDR1 and CDR2 are LNHNV and YYDKDF (reference sequence). Deletions cut 5 bases from V and 2 bases from J, with 10 bases between. The CDR3 totals 14 residues.

The CDR3 DNA reads as TGTGCCAGCAGCCAAGATCAGGGGTCGGTAGGGTACTTC. Translation: CASSQDQGSVGYF. V and J are TRBV3-1 (or the pseudogene TRBV3-2) and TRBJ2-5, with D perhaps TRBD1 (6 bases). Trimming removed 0 bases at V and 13 bases at J, with 15 bases between. CDR1 and CDR2 from the germline V gene are LGHDT and YNNKEL (reference sequence). The CDR3 sequence is 13 residues long.

The chain has TRBV19 and TRBJ2-2; 7 bases align to TRBD2. After removal of 7 bases from V and 3 bases from J, the junction contained 14 bases not matched to a gene. Germline values: CDR1 LNHDA, CDR2 SQIVND (reference sequence). This CDR3 is built from 17 residues. CDR3 sequence (DNA): TGTGCCAGTAAACGCCGGGGGGAGTCAGACCACACCGGGGAGCTGTTTTTT. This encodes CASKRRGESDHTGELFF.

The chain combines TRBV7-9 with TRBJ2-7, with D perhaps TRBD2 (5 bases). V lost 2 bases, J lost 7 bases, and 9 bases lay in between. Germline-derived CDR1 and CDR2 are SEHNR and FQNEAQ (reference sequence). This CDR3 has 12 residues. CDR3 region: CASSLTRGEQYF. The CDR3 nucleotides are TGTGCCAGCAGCTTAACCCGGGGAGAGCAGTACTTC.

This rearrangement joins TRBV27 to TRBJ1-6; D might be TRBD1 (6 bases). Trimming stripped 7 bases from V and 9 bases from J, with 16 bases between. CDR1 is MNHEY and CDR2 is SMNVEV in the germline V gene (reference sequence). CDR3 length: 14 residues. The DNA of the CDR3 is TGTGCCAGCACCGTTAACAGGGTGGGTTCACCCCTCCACTTT. This translates into CASTVNRVGSPLHF.

This sequence joins TRBV29-1 and TRBJ1-1, with D possibly matching TRBD1 (5 bases). The V end lost 2 bases, the J end lost 8 bases, and 18 bases lay between the germline ends. Looked up from germline, CDR1 is SQVTM and CDR2 is ANQGSEA. The CDR3 is 14 amino acids. CDR3 DNA: TGCAGCGTTGAATCCCAGAACCGGGACTTGGAAGCTTTCTTT. The encoded protein is CSVESQNRDLEAFF.

This clone was counted only a few times. The genes are TRBV23-1 and TRBJ1-2, with TRBD1 identical over 10 bases. TRBV23-1 is an ORF for which the function is uncertain. The CDR3 spans 18 residues. The ends lost 4 bases at V and 4 bases at J; junction bases unmatched: 15. The CDR3 coding sequence is TGCGCCAGCAGTCGCTTCGGGACAGGGGCCGAACCTTTCTATGGCTACACCTTC. It yields the protein CASSRFGTGAEPFYGYTF.

This clone was seen only once. This chain connects TRBV6-2 or TRBV6-3 to TRBJ2-7, with 10 bases matching TRBD2. With V trimmed by 2 bases and J by 2 bases, 6 bases remained unmatched. Looked up from germline, CDR1 is MNHEY and CDR2 is SVGEGT. The length of the CDR3 is 16 residues. This chain's CDR3 is CASSYPRLAGPYEQYF. The CDR3 DNA follows: TGTGCCAGCAGTTACCCCCGACTAGCGGGCCCCTACGAGCAGTACTTC.

V usage is TRBV4-1 and J usage is TRBJ2-4, with D possibly TRBD1 on 6 matching bases. CDR3 length: 15 amino acids. The germline CDR1 and CDR2 sequences are MGHRA and YSYEKL. Trimming removed 3 bases at V and 8 bases at J, with 17 bases between. CDR3 region: CASSHRDRSLDIQYF. Here the CDR3 DNA reads TGCGCCAGCAGCCATCGCGACAGGAGCCTTGACATTCAGTACTTC.